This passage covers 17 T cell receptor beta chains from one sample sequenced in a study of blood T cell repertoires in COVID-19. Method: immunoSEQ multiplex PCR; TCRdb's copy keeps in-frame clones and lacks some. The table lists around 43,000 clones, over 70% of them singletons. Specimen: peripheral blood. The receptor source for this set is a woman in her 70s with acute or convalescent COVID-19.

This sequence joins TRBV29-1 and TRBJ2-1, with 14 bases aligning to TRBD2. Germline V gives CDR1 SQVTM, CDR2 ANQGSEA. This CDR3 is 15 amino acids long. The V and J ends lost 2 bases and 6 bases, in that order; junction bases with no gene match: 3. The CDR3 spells CSVEIGTSGSNEQFF. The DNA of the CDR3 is TGCAGCGTTGAAATTGGGACTAGCGGGAGCAATGAGCAGTTCTTC.

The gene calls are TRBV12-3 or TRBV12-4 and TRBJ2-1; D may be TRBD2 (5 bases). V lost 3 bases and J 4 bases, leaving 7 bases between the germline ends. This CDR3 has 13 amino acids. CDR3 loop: CASSLSGYNEQFF. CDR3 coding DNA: TGTGCCAGCAGTTTGAGCGGTTACAATGAGCAGTTCTTC.

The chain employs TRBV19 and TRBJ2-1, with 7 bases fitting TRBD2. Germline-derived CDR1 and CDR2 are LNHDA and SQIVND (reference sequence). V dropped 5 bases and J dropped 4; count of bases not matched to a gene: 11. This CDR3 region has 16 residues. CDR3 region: CASSPPPGTMYNEQFF. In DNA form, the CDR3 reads TGTGCCAGTAGTCCGCCCCCCGGGACTATGTACAATGAGCAGTTCTTC.

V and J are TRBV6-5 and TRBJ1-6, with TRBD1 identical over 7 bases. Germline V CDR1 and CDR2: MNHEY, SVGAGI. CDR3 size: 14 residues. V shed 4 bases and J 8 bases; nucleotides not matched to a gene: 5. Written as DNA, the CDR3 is TGTGCCAGCAGTTCCCGGGACAGTTATTCACCCCTCCACTTT. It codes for CASSSRDSYSPLHF.

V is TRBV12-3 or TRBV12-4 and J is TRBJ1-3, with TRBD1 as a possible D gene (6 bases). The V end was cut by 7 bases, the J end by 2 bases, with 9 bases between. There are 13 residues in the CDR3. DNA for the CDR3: TGTGCCAGCACTTACAGGGCTGGAAACACCATATATTTT. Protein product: CASTYRAGNTIYF.

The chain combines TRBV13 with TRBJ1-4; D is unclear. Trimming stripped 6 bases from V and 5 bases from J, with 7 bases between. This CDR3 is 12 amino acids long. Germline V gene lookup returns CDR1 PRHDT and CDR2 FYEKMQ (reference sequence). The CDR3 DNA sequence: TGTGCCAGCAGGGCTGAAAATGAAAAACTGTTTTTT. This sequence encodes CASRAENEKLFF.

The CDR3 here is CASSLGTGLTNTEAFF. DNA of the CDR3: TGTGCCAGCAGCCTCGGGACGGGACTTACGAACACTGAAGCTTTCTTT. The J gene is TRBJ1-1, the V gene TRBV5-4; tentative D call: TRBD1 (5 bases). Trimming removed 4 bases at V and 1 base at J, with 17 bases between. In germline, CDR1 is SGHNT, CDR2 YYREEE (reference sequence). CDR3 length: 16 amino acids.

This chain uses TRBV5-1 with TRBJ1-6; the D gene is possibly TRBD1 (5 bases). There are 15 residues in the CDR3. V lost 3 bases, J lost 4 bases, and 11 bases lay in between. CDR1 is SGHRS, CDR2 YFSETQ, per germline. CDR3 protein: CASSSGPGYNSPLHF. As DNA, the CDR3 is TGCGCCAGCAGCTCCGGGCCAGGGTATAATTCACCCCTCCACTTT.

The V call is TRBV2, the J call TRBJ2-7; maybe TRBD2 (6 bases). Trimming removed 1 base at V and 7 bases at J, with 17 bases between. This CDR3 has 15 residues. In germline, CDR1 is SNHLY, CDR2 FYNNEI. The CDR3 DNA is TGTGCCAGCAGTGAAGGTCCCGTGTCCGCGGGGGAGCAGTACGTC. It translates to CASSEGPVSAGEQYV.

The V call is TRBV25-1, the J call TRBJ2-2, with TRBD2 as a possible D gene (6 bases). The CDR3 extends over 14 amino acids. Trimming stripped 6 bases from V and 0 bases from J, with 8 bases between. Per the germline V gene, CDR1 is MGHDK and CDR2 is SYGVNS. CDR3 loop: CASRDYTNTGELFF. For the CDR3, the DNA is TGTGCCAGCAGGGACTATACGAACACCGGGGAGCTGTTTTTT.

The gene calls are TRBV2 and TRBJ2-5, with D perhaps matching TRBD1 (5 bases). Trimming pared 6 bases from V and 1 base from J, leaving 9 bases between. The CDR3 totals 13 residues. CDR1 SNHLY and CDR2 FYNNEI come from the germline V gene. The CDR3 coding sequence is TGTGCCAGCAGATTGGACATCCAAGAGACCCAGTACTTC. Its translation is CASRLDIQETQYF.

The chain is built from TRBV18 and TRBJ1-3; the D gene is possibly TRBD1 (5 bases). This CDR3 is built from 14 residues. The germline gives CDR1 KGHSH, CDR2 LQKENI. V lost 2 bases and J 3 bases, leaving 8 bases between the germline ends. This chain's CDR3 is CASSPGDFGNTIYF. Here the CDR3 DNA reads TGTGCCAGCTCACCAGGGGACTTTGGAAACACCATATATTTT.

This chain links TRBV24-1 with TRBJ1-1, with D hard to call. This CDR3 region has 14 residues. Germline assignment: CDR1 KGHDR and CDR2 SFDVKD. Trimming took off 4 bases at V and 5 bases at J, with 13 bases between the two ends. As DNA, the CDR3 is TGTGCCACCAGTGACCGCTATCGCCCTACTGAAGCTTTCTTT. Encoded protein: CATSDRYRPTEAFF.

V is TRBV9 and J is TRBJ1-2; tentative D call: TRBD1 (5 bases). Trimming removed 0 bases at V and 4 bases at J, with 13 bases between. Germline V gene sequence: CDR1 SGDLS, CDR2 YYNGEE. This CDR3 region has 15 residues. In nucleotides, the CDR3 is TGTGCCAGCAGCGTAGGTGGGGGGGGAACCTATGGCTACACCTTC. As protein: CASSVGGGGTYGYTF.

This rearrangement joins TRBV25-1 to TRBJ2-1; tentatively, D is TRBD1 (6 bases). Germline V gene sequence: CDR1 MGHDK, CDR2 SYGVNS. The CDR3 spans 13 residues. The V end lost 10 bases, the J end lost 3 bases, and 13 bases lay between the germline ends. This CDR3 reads CATRRGSYNEQFF. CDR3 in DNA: TGTGCCACCCGAAGGGGGAGCTACAATGAGCAGTTCTTC.

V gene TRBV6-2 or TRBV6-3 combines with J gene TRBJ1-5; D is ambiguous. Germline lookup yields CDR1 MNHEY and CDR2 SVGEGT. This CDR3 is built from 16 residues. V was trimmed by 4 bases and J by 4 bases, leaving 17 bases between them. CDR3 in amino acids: CASSSYLPTSNQPQHF. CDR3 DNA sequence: TGTGCCAGCAGTTCCTATTTGCCCACGTCAAATCAGCCCCAGCATTTT.

The CDR3 region has the DNA TGTGCCAGCAGTTTGGACACCAACACTGAAGCTTTCTTT. This translates into CASSLDTNTEAFF. The chain is built from TRBV12-3 or TRBV12-4 and TRBJ1-1; the D gene is possibly TRBD1 (5 bases). The CDR3 is made up of 13 amino acids. V dropped 3 bases and J dropped 2 bases, with 7 bases sitting between them.